A single sample gave rise to the 18 T cell receptor beta chains below, sequenced in a study of response to subunit inactivated influenza vaccine (dated by TCRdb to the late 2010s). The library came from RT-PCR. The listed sequencing device is Illumina HiSeq 2500. The public reads were quality trimmed at Q25 with fastp and then assembled into clones with MiXCR by TCRdb, keeping productive beta chains. Records with the same CDR3 protein are collapsed into one entry carrying the most frequent genes and DNA. For this sample there are hundreds of thousands of distinct CDR3 sequences; about an eighth appear just once. The ten largest clones add up to about a tenth of the sample. This specimen was PBMCs from blood, taken on the day of vaccination. The receptor set was obtained from a man over 45 who received an inactivated influenza vaccine. Donor details come from another sample of the same person, matched by shared clones.

This clonotype has ten or more counts. This chain joins TRBV5-5 and TRBJ2-2; 9 bases map to TRBD1. The CDR3 has 15 amino acids. Germline V CDR1 and CDR2: SGHKS, YYEKEE (reference sequence). The V and J ends lost 3 bases and 2 bases, in that order; junction bases with no gene match: 2. The CDR3 protein is CASSWTGENTGELFF. CDR3 nucleotide sequence: TGTGCCAGCAGCTGGACAGGGGAAAACACCGGGGAGCTGTTTTTT.

The sample holds a few counts of this clonotype. The V call is TRBV7-2, the J call TRBJ2-5, with 10 bases that match TRBD2. Germline assignment: CDR1 SGHTA and CDR2 FQGNSA. V lost 5 bases to trimming and J lost 4 bases; unmatched junction nucleotides: 7. CDR3 length: 15 amino acids. The CDR3 nucleotides read TGTGCCAGCAGCCGATTAGCGGGAGGTGGAGAGACCCAGTACTTC. Translated: CASSRLAGGGETQYF.

This clonotype was seen many times. The chain uses TRBV29-1 and TRBJ2-2; D is unresolved. The length of the CDR3 is 13 residues. CDR1 SQVTM and CDR2 ANQGSEA come from the germline V gene. DNA for the CDR3: TGCATCGCCCGGGCAGGGAACACCGGGGAGCTGTTTTTT. Translated, it gives CIARAGNTGELFF.

This clonotype turned up a few times. Sequence at one end of the junction differs from germline and may be a read error. This chain joins TRBV6-1 and TRBJ2-3; 9 nucleotides agree with TRBD2. The germline V gene encodes CDR1 MNHNS and CDR2 SASEGT. CDR3 size: 15 residues. CDR3 region: CASSEGLARTDTQYF. In DNA form, the CDR3 reads TGTGCCAGCAGCGAAGGACTAGCGAGGACAGATACGCAGTATTTT.

This clonotype was recorded a few times. CDR3 DNA sequence: TGTGCCATCGGGGAGCGGGAGGGCCTCACCGGGGAGCTGTTTTTT. Translation gives CAIGEREGLTGELFF. The chain links TRBV10-3 to TRBJ2-2; 10 positions match TRBD2. V lost 8 bases and J lost 4; bases outside the gene matches: 7. Germline V gene lookup returns CDR1 ENHRY and CDR2 SYGVKD. CDR3 length: 15 residues.

The V call is TRBV15, the J call TRBJ2-7; tentative D call: TRBD1 (5 bases). Trimming took off 0 bases at V and 8 bases at J, with 11 bases between the two ends. The CDR3 covers 13 residues. Germline-derived CDR1 and CDR2 are LNHNV and YYDKDF (reference sequence). CDR3 sequence reads: CATSRDQGDQQYF. The DNA for the CDR3 is TGTGCCACCAGCAGAGATCAGGGCGACCAGCAGTACTTC.

The gene calls are TRBV2 and TRBJ2-7; 9 nucleotides align to TRBD2. V dropped 3 bases and J dropped 5; count of bases not matched to a gene: 11. This CDR3 has 16 amino acids. Germline assignment: CDR1 SNHLY and CDR2 FYNNEI. This chain's CDR3 is CASSELAGGFANEQYF. CDR3 in DNA: TGTGCCAGCAGTGAGTTGGCGGGGGGGTTCGCAAACGAGCAGTACTTC.

This chain uses TRBV4-3 with TRBJ2-3; no firm D call. CDR3 length: 13 residues. Germline CDR1 reads LGHNA; CDR2 reads YSLEER. With 3 bases removed from V and 1 base from J, the gap between germline ends came to 5 bases. CDR3 loop: CASSQRRTDTQYF. In nucleotides, the CDR3 is TGCGCCAGCAGCCAGAGACGCACAGATACGCAGTATTTT.

This clonotype was seen a handful of times. CDR3 nucleotide sequence: TGTGCCAGCAGCTTAGGCCAGTGGGGGTCCTACAATGAGCAGTTCTTC. Its translation: CASSLGQWGSYNEQFF. The chain joins TRBV13 to TRBJ2-1; the D gene could be TRBD1 or TRBD2 (5 bases each). V lost 0 bases and J 1 base, leaving 10 bases between the germline ends. Looked up from germline, CDR1 is PRHDT and CDR2 is FYEKMQ (reference sequence). The CDR3 contains 16 residues.

There are a few counts of this clonotype. The chain combines TRBV4-3 with TRBJ1-1; the D is unclear. CDR3 length equals 14 residues. Trimming pared 0 bases from V and 1 base from J, leaving 6 bases between. Looked up from germline, CDR1 is LGHNA and CDR2 is YSLEER. CDR3 DNA: TGCGCCAGCAGCCAAGACACCTGGAACACTGAAGCTTTCTTT. The encoded protein is CASSQDTWNTEAFF.

This clonotype came up a few times. V gene TRBV12-3 or TRBV12-4 combines with J gene TRBJ2-1, with D perhaps given as TRBD1 or TRBD2 (5 bases each). The CDR3 extends over 13 amino acids. Trimming took off 6 bases at V and 10 bases at J, with 16 bases between the two ends. Written as DNA, the CDR3 is TGTGCCAGCAGGTTCGCAGCGGCAGGGGAGCAGTTCTTC. Translation gives CASRFAAAGEQFF.

Concerning this clonotype itself: Germline is not matched at one junction end, which may reflect a read error. The chain is built from TRBV20-1 and TRBJ2-3; tentatively, D is TRBD1 (6 bases). This CDR3 is 11 amino acids long. CDR1 and CDR2 (germline): DFQATT, SNEGSKA (reference sequence). CDR3 in DNA: TGCAGTGCTAGAGTGGACAGTCGCCCTGTATTT. This encodes CSARVDSRPVF.

V usage is TRBV5-6 and J usage is TRBJ2-3; perhaps D is TRBD1 or TRBD2 (5 bases each). The V and J ends lost 3 bases and 2 bases respectively, with 13 bases between them. The CDR3 runs to 15 residues. Germline values: CDR1 SGHDT, CDR2 YYEEEE. The DNA of the CDR3 is TGTGCCAGCAGCTCGGGACCGCTTTACACAGATACGCAGTATTTT. It translates to CASSSGPLYTDTQYF.

This clonotype was seen ten or more times. J is TRBJ2-1 and V is TRBV7-2; D is ambiguous. From germline, CDR1 is SGHTA and CDR2 FQGNSA. The V and J ends lost 0 bases and 9 bases respectively, with 6 bases between them. There are 12 residues in the CDR3. The CDR3 region is CASSLAHVEQFF. DNA for the CDR3: TGTGCCAGCAGCTTAGCGCACGTTGAGCAGTTCTTC.

Details on this clonotype: Germline and junction disagree at one end, which may indicate a read error. This rearrangement joins TRBV5-1 to TRBJ2-1; D is possibly TRBD2 (5 bases). The CDR3 has 15 residues. Germline V CDR1 and CDR2: SGHRS, YFSETQ. CDR3 DNA: TGCGCCAGCAGCGACTACCCCCGCTCCGACAATGAGCAGTTCTTC. As protein: CASSDYPRSDNEQFF.

This clonotype showed up just a few times. V and J are TRBV5-5 and TRBJ2-5; the D gene is possibly TRBD2 (6 bases). CDR1 SGHKS and CDR2 YYEKEE come from the germline V gene (reference sequence). The CDR3 has 14 residues. V was shortened by 6 bases and J by 3 bases, with 15 bases between the two germline ends. CDR3 DNA: TGTGCCAGCAACGACGGGAGTTGGAAAGAGACCCAGTACTTC. Amino acid sequence: CASNDGSWKETQYF.

This sequence joins TRBV11-2 and TRBJ2-3; 7 bases are shared with TRBD2. This CDR3 spans 20 amino acids. With 5 bases clipped from V and 7 bases from J, the junction kept 27 bases outside the gene matches. The germline gives CDR1 SGHAT, CDR2 FQNNGV. The DNA of the CDR3 is TGTGCCAGCAGCGGGAATAGCGGGCACGAACCGAGCCTGGTCGCGAATACGCAGTATTTT. This encodes CASSGNSGHEPSLVANTQYF. The complete variable domain, with remaining parts taken from reference TRBV11-2 and TRBJ2-3, reads EAGVAQSPRYKIIEKRQSVAFWCNPISGHATLYWYQQILGQGPKLLIQFQNNGVVDDSQLPKDRFSAERLKGVDSTLKIQPAKLEDSAVYLCASSGNSGHEPSLVANTQYFGPGTRLTVL.

The chain uses TRBV20-1 and TRBJ2-7; 14 nucleotides line up with TRBD2. Unmatched junction bases numbered 16, after V lost 6 bases and J lost 3 bases. Germline CDR1 and CDR2: DFQATT and SNEGSKA (reference sequence). There are 18 residues in the CDR3. The CDR3 sequence is CSAEGMLGLAGVGYEQYF. The CDR3 coding sequence is TGCAGTGCAGAGGGGATGTTGGGACTAGCGGGAGTAGGCTACGAGCAGTACTTC.